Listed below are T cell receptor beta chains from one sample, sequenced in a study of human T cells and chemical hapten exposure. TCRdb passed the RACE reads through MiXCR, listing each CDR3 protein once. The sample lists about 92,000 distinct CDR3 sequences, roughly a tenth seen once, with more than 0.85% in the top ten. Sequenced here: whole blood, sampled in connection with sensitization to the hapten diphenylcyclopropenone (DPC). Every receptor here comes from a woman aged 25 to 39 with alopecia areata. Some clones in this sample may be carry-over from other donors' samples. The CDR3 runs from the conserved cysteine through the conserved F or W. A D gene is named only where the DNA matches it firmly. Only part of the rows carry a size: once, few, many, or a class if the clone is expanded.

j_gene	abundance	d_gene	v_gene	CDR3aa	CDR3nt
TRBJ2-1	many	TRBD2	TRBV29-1	CSVEGSGSLPYNEQFF	TGCAGCGTTGAGGGTAGCGGGTCGCTTCCCTACAATGAGCAGTTCTTC
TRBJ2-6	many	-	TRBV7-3	CASSSGQSGANVLTF	TGTGCCAGCAGCTCTGGACAATCTGGGGCCAACGTCCTGACTTTC
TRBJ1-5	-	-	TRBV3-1	CASSQTVGNQPQHF	TGTGCCAGCAGCCAAACAGTGGGCAATCAGCCCCAGCATTTT
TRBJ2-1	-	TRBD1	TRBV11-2	CASEGTDSYNEQFF	TGTGCCTCGGAAGGGACAGACTCCTACAATGAGCAGTTCTTC
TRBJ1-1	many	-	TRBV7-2	CASSLPATGTEAFF	TGTGCCAGCAGCTTACCGGCGACCGGCACTGAAGCTTTCTTT
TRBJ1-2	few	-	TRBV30	CAWSAGNSGYTF	TGTGCCTGGAGTGCTGGGAATTCTGGCTACACCTTC
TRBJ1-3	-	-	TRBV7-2	CASNQAGNSGNTIYF	TGTGCCAGCAACCAAGCAGGGAACTCTGGAAACACCATATATTTT
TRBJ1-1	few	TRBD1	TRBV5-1	CASSWDRANTEAFF	TGCGCCAGCAGCTGGGACAGAGCGAACACTGAAGCTTTCTTT
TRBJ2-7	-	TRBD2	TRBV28	CASSLPASGRYEQYF	TGTGCCAGCAGTTTACCGGCTAGCGGGAGATACGAGCAGTACTTC
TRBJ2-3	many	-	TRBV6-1	CASSAQTVDTQYF	TGTGCCAGCAGTGCCCAGACAGTAGATACGCAGTATTTT
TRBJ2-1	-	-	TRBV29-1	CSVEDGAPNEQFF	TGCAGCGTTGAAGACGGGGCACCTAATGAGCAGTTCTTC
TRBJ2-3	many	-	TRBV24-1	CATSDFGGTDTQYF	TGTGCCACCAGTGATTTTGGAGGGACAGATACGCAGTATTTT
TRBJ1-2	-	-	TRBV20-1	CSARPPGVDYGYTF	TGCAGTGCTAGGCCCCCTGGGGTAGACTATGGCTACACCTTC
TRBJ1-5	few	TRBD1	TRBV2	CASSPQGTGAQPQHF	TGTGCCAGCAGTCCCCAAGGGACAGGCGCTCAGCCCCAGCATTTT
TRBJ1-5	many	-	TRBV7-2	CASSPQSYQPQHF	TGTGCCAGCAGCCCGCAGAGTTATCAGCCCCAGCATTTT
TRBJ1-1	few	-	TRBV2	CASSVVGTEAFF	TGTGCCAGCAGTGTCGTAGGGACTGAAGCTTTCTTT
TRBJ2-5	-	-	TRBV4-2	CASSQDPSATETQYF	TGTGCCAGCAGCCAAGACCCTAGCGCGACGGAGACCCAGTACTTC
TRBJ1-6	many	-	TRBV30	CAWGRPQGSYNSPLHF	TGTGCCTGGGGGAGACCTCAAGGGTCCTATAATTCACCCCTCCACTTT
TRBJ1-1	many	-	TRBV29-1	CSVIPLSGPNTEAFF	TGCAGCGTCATTCCTCTCTCAGGGCCGAACACTGAAGCTTTCTTT
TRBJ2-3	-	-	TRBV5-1	CASFHGGSASTDTQYF	TGCGCCAGTTTTCATGGGGGGTCAGCTAGCACAGATACGCAGTATTTT
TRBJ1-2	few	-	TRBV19	CASSIGGSGYTF	TGTGCCAGTAGTATCGGGGGTTCTGGCTACACCTTC
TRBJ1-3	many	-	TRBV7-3	CASSLMDSSGNTIYF	TGTGCCAGCAGCTTAATGGACAGCTCTGGAAACACCATATATTTT